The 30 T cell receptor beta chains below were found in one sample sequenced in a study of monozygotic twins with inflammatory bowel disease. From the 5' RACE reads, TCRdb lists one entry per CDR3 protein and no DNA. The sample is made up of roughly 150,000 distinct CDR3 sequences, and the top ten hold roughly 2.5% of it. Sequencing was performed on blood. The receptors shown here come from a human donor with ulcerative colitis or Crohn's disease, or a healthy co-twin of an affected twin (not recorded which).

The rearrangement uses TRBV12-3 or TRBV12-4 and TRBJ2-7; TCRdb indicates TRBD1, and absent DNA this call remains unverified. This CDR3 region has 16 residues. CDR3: CASSFGQGLGTYEQYF.

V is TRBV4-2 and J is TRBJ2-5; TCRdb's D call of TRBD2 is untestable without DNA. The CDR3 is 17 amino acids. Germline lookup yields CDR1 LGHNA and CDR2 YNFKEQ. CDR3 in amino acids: CASRWGTSGLQGETQYF.

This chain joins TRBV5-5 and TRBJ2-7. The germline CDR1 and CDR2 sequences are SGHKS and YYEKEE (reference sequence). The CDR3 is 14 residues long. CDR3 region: CASSPIFGDYEQYF.

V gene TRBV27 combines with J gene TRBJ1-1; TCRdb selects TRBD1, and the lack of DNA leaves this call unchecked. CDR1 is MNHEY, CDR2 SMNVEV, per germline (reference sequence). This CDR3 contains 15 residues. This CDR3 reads CASGLGGGLNTEAFF.

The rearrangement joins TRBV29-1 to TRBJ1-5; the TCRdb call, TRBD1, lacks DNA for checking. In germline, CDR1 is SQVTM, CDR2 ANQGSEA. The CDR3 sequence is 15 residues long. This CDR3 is CSVALDSYSNQPQHF.

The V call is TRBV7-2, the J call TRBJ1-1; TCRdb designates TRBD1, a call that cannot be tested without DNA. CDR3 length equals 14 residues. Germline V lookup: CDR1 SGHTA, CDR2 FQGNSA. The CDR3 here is CASSPDRGGTEAFF. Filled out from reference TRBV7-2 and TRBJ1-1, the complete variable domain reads GAGVSQSPSNKVTEKGKDVELRCDPISGHTALYWYRQSLGQGLEFLIYFQGNSAPDKSGLPSDRFSAERTGGSVSTLTIQRTQQEDSAVYLCASSPDRGGTEAFFGQGTRLTVV.

The CDR3 is CASSQGQKGPLIYEQYF. The chain carries TRBV5-1 and TRBJ2-7; with no DNA, the TCRdb D assignment of TRBD1 cannot be verified. The CDR3 sequence is 17 residues long. The germline gives CDR1 SGHRS, CDR2 YFSETQ.

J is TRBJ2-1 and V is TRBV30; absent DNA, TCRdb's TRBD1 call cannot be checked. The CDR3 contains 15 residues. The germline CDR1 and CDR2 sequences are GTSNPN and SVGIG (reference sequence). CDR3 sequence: CAWSNRGTLMNEQFF.

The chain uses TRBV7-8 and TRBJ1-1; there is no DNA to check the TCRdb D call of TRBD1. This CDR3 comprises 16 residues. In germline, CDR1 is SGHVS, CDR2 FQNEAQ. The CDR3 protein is CASSLRDRGSNTEAFF.

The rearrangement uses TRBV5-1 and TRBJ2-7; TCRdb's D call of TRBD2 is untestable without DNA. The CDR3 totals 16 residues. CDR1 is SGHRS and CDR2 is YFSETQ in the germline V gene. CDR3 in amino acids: CASSEGGTSLGYEQYF.

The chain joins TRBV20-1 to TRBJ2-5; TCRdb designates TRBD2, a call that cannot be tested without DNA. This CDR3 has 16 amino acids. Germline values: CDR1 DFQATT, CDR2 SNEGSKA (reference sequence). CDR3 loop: CSASPLGLSVEETQYF.

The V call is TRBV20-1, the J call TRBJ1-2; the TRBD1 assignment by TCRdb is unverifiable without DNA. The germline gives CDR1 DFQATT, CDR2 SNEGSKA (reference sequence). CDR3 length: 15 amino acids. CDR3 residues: CSARDGAGGWYGYTF.

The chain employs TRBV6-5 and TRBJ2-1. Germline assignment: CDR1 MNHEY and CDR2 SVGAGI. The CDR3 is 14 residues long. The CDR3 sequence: CASSYLDMRNEQFF.

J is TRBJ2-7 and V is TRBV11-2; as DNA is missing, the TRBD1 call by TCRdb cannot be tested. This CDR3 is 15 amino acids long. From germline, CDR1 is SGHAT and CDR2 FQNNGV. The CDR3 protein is CASSVNRAMAYEQYF.

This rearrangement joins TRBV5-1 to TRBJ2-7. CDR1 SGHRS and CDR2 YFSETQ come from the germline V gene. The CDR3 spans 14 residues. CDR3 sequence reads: CASSLASSSYEQYF. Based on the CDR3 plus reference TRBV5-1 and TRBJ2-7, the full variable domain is KAGVTQTPRYLIKTRGQQVTLSCSPISGHRSVSWYQQTPGQGLQFLFEYFSETQRNKGNFPGRFSGRQFSNSRSEMNVSTLELGDSALYLCASSLASSSYEQYFGPGTRLTVT.

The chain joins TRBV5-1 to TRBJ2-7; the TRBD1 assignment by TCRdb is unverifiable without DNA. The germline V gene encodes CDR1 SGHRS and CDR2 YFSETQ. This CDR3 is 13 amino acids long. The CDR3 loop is CASSTTGNYEQYF.

CDR3 protein: CASSLLGAEAFF. This chain joins TRBV12-3 or TRBV12-4 and TRBJ1-1; TCRdb reports TRBD1, a call that lacks DNA to check it against. The CDR3 length is 12 residues.

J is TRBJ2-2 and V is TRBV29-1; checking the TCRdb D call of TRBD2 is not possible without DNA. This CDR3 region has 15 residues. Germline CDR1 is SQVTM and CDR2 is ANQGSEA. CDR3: CSVEEAASQAGELFF.

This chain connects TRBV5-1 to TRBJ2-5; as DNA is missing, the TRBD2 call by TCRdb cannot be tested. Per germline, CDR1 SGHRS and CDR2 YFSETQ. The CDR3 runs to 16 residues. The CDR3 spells CASSRTSGGSGETQYF.

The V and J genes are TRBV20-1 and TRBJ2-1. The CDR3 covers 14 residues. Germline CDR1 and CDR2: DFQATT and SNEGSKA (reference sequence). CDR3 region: CSARMGFGYNEQFF.

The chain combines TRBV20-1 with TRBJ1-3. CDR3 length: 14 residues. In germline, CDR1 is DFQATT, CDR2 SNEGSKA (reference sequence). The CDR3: CSAKRTSSGNTIYF.

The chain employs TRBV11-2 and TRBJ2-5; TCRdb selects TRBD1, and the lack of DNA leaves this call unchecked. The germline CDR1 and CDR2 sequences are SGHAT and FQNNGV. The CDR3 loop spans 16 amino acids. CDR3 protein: CASSPWDGPERETQYF.

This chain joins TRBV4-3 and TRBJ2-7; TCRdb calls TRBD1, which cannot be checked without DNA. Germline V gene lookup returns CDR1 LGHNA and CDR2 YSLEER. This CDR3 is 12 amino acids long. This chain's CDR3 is CASSQEWGIQYF.

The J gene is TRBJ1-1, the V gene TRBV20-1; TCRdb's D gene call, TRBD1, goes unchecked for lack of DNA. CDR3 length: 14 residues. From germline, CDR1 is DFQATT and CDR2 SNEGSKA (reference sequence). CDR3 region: CSAITGAPRTEAFF.

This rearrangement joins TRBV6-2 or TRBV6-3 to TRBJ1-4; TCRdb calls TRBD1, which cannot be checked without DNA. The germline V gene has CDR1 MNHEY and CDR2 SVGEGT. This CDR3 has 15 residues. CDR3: CASRSPGTGLEKLFF.

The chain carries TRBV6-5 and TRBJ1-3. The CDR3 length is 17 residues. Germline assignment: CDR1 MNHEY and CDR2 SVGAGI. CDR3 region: CASSYSIAQGSGNTIYF.

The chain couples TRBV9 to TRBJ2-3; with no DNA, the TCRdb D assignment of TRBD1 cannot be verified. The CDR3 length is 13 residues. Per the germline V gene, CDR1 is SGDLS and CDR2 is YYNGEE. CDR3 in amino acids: CASSVGGADTQYF.

The CDR3 sequence: CASSSDPGSYEQYF. The genes are TRBV7-8 and TRBJ2-7; TCRdb gives TRBD1 as the D gene, but with no DNA this cannot be confirmed. Germline-derived CDR1 and CDR2 are SGHVS and FQNEAQ. This CDR3 region has 14 residues.

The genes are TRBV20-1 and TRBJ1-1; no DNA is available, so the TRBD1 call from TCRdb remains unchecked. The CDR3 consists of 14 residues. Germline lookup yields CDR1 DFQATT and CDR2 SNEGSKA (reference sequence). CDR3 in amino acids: CSAREGRAGSEAFF.

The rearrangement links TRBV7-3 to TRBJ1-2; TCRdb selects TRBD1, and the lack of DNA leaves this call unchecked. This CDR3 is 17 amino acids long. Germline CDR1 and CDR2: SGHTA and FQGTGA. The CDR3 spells CASSSSARQGSNYGYTF.